The rows below give T cell receptor beta chains drawn from one sample of a study of T cell changes during pregnancy in multiple sclerosis. Assay: immunoSEQ multiplex PCR; the TCRdb copy retains only in-frame clones and omits some. This sample yields about 34,000 clones, of which about 87% are seen a single time; roughly 3.5% belongs to the top ten. This specimen was CD8+ T cells from peripheral blood mononuclear cells, taken in the third trimester of pregnancy. All receptors derive from a female donor with multiple sclerosis, enrolled in a pregnancy study. Each CDR3 is given with its conserved first and last residue. D genes are given only for firm matches. The size entry is marked missing in some rows and otherwise reads once, few, many or a size class.

TRBD1	TRBJ2-3	TRBV9	.	CASTFRDSYTDTQYF	TGTGCCAGCACCTTCCGGGACAGTTACACAGATACGCAGTATTTT
TRBD2	TRBJ2-1	TRBV7-7	.	CASSPGTSAYNEQFF	TGTGCTAGCAGCCCCGGGACTAGCGCCTACAATGAGCAGTTCTTC
.	TRBJ2-1	TRBV27	.	CATRGGSYNEQFF	TGTGCCACGAGAGGGGGTTCCTACAATGAGCAGTTCTTC
.	TRBJ2-7	TRBV13	.	CASSFEGGGTYEQYF	TGTGCCAGCAGCTTTGAAGGGGGGGGAACCTACGAGCAGTACTTC
TRBD2	TRBJ2-3	TRBV6-4	once	CASKGLAGDADTQYF	TGTGCCAGCAAGGGGCTAGCGGGGGACGCAGATACGCAGTATTTT
.	TRBJ2-6	TRBV19	once	CASSIDARVSPGANVLTF	TGTGCCAGTAGTATAGATGCCAGGGTAAGCCCTGGGGCCAACGTCCTGACTTTC
TRBD2	TRBJ2-3	TRBV9	.	CASDRGLAGLDTQYF	TGTGCCAGTGACCGGGGACTAGCGGGGTTAGATACGCAGTATTTT
.	TRBJ2-3	TRBV7-9	.	CASSTYRSTDTQYF	TGTGCCAGCAGCACTTACAGGAGCACAGATACGCAGTATTTT
TRBD2	TRBJ2-5	TRBV6-5	.	CASKRAGGLQETQYF	TGTGCCAGCAAGAGGGCGGGGGGCCTGCAAGAGACCCAGTACTTC
TRBD1	TRBJ1-2	TRBV15	.	CATSRGGQGQGYTF	TGTGCCACCAGCAGAGGTGGGCAGGGACAGGGCTACACCTTC